The 2 T cell receptor beta chains presented below share a single source sample, sequenced in a study of T cells in women clearing cervical HPV infection. Assay: immunoSEQ multiplex PCR; the TCRdb copy retains only in-frame clones and omits some. The sample table sets out roughly 22,000 clones. Specimen: blood buffy coat. The receptors were gathered from a woman aged 18 to 75 with a cervical HPV16 infection that either progressed to CIN3+ or cleared (not recorded which).

As regards this clone: With the read ending 3 residues before the CDR3 end, the germline J gene is used to fill in that end. V usage is TRBV6-2 or TRBV6-3 and J usage is TRBJ2-6, with a possible D match to TRBD1 (6 bases). V lost 7 bases and J lost 1, with 11 bases in between. The V gene's germline CDR1 is MNHEY and CDR2 SVGEGT. The CDR3 loop spans 15 amino acids. CDR3: CASNGQFSGANVLTF. The CDR3 bases that were read are TGTGCCAGCAACGGACAGTTTTCTGGGGCCAACGTC.

Concerning this clone itself: The sequence runs out 3 residues before the end of the CDR3; the remainder is reconstructed from the germline J gene. The V gene is TRBV20-1, the J gene TRBJ2-3, with TRBD2 matching over 10 bases. The germline V gene encodes CDR1 DFQATT and CDR2 SNEGSKA (reference sequence). The CDR3 has 15 amino acids. The sequenced part of the CDR3 DNA is TGCAGTGCTACTACCGGGACTAGCGTTTTCGAGACG. Residues: CSATTGTSVFET. The CDR3 in full is CSATTGTSVFETQYF.